The T cell receptor beta chain described here comes from a study of technical replicates of blood from a handful of donors. V lost 5 bases and J 4 bases, leaving 17 bases between the germline ends. Germline lookup yields CDR1 SEHNR and CDR2 FQNEAQ (reference sequence). The CDR3 has 15 amino acids. Profiling relied on immunoSEQ multiplex PCR, and the TCRdb table lists in-frame clones only, not all of them. This table holds about 62,000 clones, 70% to 90% found once. The V gene is TRBV7-9, the J gene TRBJ1-2, with D possibly matching TRBD1 (6 bases). The sample consisted of PBMCs. The clonotype originates from a human donor in good health. Some clones in this sample may be carry-over from other donors' samples. CDR3 DNA sequence: TGTGCCAGCAGCCCCCAGGGTGGGGGCATCTATGGCTACACCTTC. Amino acid sequence: CASSPQGGGIYGYTF.